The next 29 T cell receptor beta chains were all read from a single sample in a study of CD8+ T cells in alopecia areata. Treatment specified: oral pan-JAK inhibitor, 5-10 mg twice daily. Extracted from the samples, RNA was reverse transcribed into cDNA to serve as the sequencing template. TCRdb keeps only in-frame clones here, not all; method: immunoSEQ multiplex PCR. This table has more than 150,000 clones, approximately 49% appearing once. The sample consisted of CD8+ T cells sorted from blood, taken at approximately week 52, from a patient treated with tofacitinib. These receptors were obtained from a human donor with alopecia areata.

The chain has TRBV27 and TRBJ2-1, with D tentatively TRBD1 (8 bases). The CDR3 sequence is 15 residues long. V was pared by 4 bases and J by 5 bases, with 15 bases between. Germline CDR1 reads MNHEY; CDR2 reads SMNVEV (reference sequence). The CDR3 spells CASSSYTGGDNEQFF. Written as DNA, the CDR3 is TGTGCCAGCAGTTCCTATACAGGGGGGGACAATGAGCAGTTCTTC.

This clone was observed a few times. For the CDR3, the DNA is TGTGCCAGCATCGCGACAGGGGACTATGGCTACACCTTC. Protein product: CASIATGDYGYTF. The chain uses TRBV6-5 and TRBJ1-2, with 8 positions matching TRBD1. The length of the CDR3 is 13 residues. Germline CDR1 MNHEY, CDR2 SVGAGI. J lost 3 bases, V lost 7 bases, and 4 bases had no gene match.

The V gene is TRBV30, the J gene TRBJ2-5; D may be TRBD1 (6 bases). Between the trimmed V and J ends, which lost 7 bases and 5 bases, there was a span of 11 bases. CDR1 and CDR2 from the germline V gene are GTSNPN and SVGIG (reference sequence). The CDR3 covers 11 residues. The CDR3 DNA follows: TGTGCCTTAGGGGGTTGGGAGACCCAGTACTTC. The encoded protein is CALGGWETQYF.

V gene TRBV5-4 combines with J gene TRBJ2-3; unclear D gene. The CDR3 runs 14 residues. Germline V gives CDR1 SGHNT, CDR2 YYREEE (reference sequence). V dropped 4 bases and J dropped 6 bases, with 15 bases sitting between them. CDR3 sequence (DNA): TGTGCCAGCAGCAGCCCGGGCCGACGGGATACGCAGTATTTT. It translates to CASSSPGRRDTQYF.

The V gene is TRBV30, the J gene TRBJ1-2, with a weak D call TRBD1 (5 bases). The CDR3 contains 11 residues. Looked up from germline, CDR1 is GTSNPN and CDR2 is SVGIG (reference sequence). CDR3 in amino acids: CAGGKVGGYTF. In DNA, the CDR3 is TGTGCGGGGGGGAAGGTGGGCGGCTACACCTTC.

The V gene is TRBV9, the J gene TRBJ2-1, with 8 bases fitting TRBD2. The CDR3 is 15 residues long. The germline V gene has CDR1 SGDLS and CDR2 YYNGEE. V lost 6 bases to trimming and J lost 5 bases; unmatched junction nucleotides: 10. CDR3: CASNDGGAFDNEQFF. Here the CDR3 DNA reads TGTGCCAGCAATGACGGGGGGGCCTTCGACAATGAGCAGTTCTTC. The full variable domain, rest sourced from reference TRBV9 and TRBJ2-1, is DSGVTQTPKHLITATGQRVTLRCSPRSGDLSVYWYQQSLDQGLQFLIQYYNGEERAKGNILERFSAQQFPDLHSELNLSSLELGDSALYFCASNDGGAFDNEQFFGPGTRLTVL.

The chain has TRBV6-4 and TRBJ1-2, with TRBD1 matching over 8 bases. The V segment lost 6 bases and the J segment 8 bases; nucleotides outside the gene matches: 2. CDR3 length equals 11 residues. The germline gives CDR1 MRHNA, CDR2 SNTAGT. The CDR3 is CASRDRAGYTF. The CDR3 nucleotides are TGTGCCAGCAGGGACAGGGCGGGCTACACCTTC.

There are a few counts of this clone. This chain's CDR3 is CASSYPTAQETQYF. The CDR3 coding sequence is TGTGCCAGCAGTTACCCGACAGCACAAGAGACCCAGTACTTC. The chain employs TRBV6-6 and TRBJ2-5; D is perhaps TRBD1 (5 bases). V dropped 2 bases and J dropped 2 bases, with 9 bases sitting between them. The germline V gene has CDR1 MNHNY and CDR2 SVGAGI (reference sequence). The CDR3 covers 14 residues.

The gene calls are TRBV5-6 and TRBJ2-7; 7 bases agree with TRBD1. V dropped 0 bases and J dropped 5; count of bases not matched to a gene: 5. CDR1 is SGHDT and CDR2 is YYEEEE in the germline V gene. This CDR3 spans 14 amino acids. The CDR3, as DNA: TGTGCCAGCAGCTTGGAGGGACAGATAAACGAGCAGTACTTC. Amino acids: CASSLEGQINEQYF.

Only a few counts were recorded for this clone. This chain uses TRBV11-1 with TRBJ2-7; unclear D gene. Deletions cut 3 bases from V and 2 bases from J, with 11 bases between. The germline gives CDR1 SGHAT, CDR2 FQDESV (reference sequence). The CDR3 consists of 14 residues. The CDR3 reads CASSFFVGAYEQYF. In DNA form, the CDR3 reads TGTGCCAGCAGCTTTTTTGTCGGAGCCTACGAGCAGTACTTC.

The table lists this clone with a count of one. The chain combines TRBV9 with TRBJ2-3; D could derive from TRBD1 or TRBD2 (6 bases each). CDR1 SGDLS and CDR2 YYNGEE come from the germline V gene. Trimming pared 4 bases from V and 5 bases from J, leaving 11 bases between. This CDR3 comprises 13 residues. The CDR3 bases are TGTGCCAGCAGCCCCGGAGGGGGAGATACGCAGTATTTT. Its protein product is CASSPGGGDTQYF. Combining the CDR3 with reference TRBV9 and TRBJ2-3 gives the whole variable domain DSGVTQTPKHLITATGQRVTLRCSPRSGDLSVYWYQQSLDQGLQFLIQYYNGEERAKGNILERFSAQQFPDLHSELNLSSLELGDSALYFCASSPGGGDTQYFGPGTRLTVL.

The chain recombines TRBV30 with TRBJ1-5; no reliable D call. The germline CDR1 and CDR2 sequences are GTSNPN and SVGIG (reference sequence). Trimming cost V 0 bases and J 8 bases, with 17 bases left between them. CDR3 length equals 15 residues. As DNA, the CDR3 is TGTGCCTGGAGTGTACGGAACCTCCGGGGTGAGCCCCAGCATTTT. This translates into CAWSVRNLRGEPQHF. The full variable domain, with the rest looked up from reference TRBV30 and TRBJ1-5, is SQTIHQWPATLVQPVGSPLSLECTVEGTSNPNLYWYRQAAGRGLQLLFYSVGIGQISSEVPQNLSASRPQDRQFILSSKKLLLSDSGFYLCAWSVRNLRGEPQHFGDGTRLSIL.

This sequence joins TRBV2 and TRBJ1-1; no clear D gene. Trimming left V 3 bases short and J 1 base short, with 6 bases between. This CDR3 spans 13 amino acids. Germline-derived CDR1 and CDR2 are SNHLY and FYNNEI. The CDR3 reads CASSDTKNTEAFF. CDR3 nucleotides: TGTGCCAGCAGTGACACCAAGAACACTGAAGCTTTCTTT.

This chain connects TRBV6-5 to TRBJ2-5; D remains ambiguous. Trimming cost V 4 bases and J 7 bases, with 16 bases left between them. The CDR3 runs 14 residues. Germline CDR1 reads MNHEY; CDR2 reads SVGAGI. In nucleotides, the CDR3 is TGTGCCAGCAGTTCGTTAGACCGAAACGGGACCCAGTACTTC. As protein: CASSSLDRNGTQYF.

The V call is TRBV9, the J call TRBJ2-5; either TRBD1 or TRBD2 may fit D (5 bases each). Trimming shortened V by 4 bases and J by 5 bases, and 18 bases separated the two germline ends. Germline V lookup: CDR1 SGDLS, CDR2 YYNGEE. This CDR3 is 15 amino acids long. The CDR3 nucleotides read TGTGCCAGCAGCCCCCTACCGAGGGGCGCGGAGACCCAGTACTTC. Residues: CASSPLPRGAETQYF.

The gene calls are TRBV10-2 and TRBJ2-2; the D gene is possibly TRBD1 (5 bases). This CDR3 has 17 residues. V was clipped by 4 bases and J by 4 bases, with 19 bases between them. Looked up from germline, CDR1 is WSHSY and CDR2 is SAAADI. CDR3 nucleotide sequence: TGCGCCAGCAGTGCCCCCCCAGCGAAGGGGCGCACCGGGGAGCTGTTTTTT. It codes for CASSAPPAKGRTGELFF.

This CDR3 reads CASSLQGGYGYTF. CDR3 bases: TGTGCCAGCAGCTTACAGGGCGGCTATGGCTACACCTTC. J is TRBJ1-2 and V is TRBV7-9; a possible D gene is TRBD1 (5 bases). From germline, CDR1 is SEHNR and CDR2 FQNEAQ (reference sequence). Trimming stripped 2 bases from V and 4 bases from J, with 8 bases between. The CDR3 is 13 amino acids.

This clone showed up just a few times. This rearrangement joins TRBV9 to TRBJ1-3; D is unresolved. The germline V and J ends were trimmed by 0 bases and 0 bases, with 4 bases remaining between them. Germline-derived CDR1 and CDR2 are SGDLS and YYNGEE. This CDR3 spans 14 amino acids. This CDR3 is CASSVEDSGNTIYF. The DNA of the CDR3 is TGTGCCAGCAGCGTAGAGGACTCTGGAAACACCATATATTTT.

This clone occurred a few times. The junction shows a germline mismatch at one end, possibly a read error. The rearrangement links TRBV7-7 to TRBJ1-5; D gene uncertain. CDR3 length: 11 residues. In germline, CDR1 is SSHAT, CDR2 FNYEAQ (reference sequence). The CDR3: CASSLGQPQHF. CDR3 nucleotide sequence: TGTGCTAGCAGCTTGGGGCAGCCCCAGCATTTT.

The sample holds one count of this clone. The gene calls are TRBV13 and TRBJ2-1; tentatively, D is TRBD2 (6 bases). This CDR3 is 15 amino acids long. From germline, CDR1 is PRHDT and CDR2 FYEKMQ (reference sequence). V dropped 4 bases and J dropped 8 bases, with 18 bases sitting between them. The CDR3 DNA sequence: TGTGCCAGCAGCTCCCAAGGACTACCGGAGCATGAGCAGTTCTTC. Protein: CASSSQGLPEHEQFF.

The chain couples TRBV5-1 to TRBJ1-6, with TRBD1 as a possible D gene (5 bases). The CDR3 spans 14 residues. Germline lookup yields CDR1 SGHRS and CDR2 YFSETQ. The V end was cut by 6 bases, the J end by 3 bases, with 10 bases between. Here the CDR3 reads CASKVGDYNSPLHF. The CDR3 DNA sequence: TGCGCCAGCAAGGTGGGGGACTATAATTCACCCCTCCACTTT.

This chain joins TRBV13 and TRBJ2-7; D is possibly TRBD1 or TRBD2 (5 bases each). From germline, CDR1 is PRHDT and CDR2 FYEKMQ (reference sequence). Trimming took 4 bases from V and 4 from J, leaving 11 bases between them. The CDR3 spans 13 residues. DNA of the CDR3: TGTGCCAGCAGCTCGGGACGGACATACGAGCAGTACTTC. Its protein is CASSSGRTYEQYF.

This CDR3 reads CASSLFGGTDTQYF. The DNA of the CDR3 is TGTGCCAGCAGCCTCTTCGGTGGCACAGATACGCAGTATTTT. The chain employs TRBV7-9 and TRBJ2-3, with D hard to call. CDR1 and CDR2 from the germline V gene are SEHNR and FQNEAQ (reference sequence). The length of the CDR3 is 14 residues. Trimming pared 5 bases from V and 1 base from J, leaving 10 bases between.

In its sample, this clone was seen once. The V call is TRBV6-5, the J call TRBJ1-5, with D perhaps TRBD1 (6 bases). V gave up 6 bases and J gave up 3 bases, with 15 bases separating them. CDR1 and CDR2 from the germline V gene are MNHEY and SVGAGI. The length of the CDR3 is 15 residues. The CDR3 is CASRPTGTSNQPQHF. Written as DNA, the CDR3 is TGTGCCAGCAGGCCCACCGGGACATCCAATCAGCCCCAGCATTTT.

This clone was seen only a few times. This CDR3 is CASSLQTGVTYNEQFF. The DNA of the CDR3 is TGCGCCAGCAGCTTGCAGACAGGGGTGACGTACAATGAGCAGTTCTTC. This rearrangement joins TRBV5-1 to TRBJ2-1; 8 positions match TRBD1. The CDR3 sequence is 16 residues long. Germline V gene lookup returns CDR1 SGHRS and CDR2 YFSETQ. The V segment lost 1 base and the J segment 4 bases; nucleotides outside the gene matches: 7.

In DNA, the CDR3 is TGTGCCAGCAGCTTAGACAGGGGGTTAATATACCCCCAGCATTTT. It is translated as CASSLDRGLIYPQHF. The chain has TRBV7-2 and TRBJ1-5; 8 positions agree with TRBD1. The V gene end was trimmed by 1 base and the J gene end by 10 bases; junction bases not matched to a gene: 9. This CDR3 spans 15 amino acids. Per the germline V gene, CDR1 is SGHTA and CDR2 is FQGNSA.

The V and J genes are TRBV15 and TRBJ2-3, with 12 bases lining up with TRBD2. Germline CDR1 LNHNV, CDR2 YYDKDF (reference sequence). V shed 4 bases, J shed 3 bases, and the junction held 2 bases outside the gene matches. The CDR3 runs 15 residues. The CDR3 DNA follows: TGTGCCACCAGCATACTAGCGGGGGGAACAGATACGCAGTATTTT. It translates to CATSILAGGTDTQYF.

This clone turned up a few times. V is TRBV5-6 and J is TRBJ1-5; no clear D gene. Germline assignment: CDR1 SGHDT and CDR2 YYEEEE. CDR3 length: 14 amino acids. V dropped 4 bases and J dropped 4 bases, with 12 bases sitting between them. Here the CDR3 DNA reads TGTGCCAGCAGCCCAGAGGGTTCTAATCAGCCCCAGCATTTT. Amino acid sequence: CASSPEGSNQPQHF.

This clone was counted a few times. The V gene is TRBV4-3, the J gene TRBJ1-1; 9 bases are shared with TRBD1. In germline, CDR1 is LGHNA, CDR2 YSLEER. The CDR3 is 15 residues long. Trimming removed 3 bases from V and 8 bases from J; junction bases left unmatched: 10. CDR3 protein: CASSQLEQGAREAFF. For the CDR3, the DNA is TGCGCCAGCAGCCAGCTTGAACAGGGGGCAAGGGAAGCTTTCTTT.